The 10 T cell receptor beta chains reported below all come from one sample, sequenced in a study of blood T cell repertoires in COVID-19. Sequenced by immunoSEQ multiplex PCR; TCRdb stores in-frame clones only, minus some. Of 200,000 to 250,000 clones listed, roughly 90% were seen once; the top ten hold roughly 2.3%. The sequencing input was peripheral blood. Source of these receptors: a man aged 25 to 45 who had recovered from COVID-19.

This clone came up a few times. The chain has TRBV12-3 or TRBV12-4 and TRBJ2-7, with no clear D. Trimming removed 3 bases from V and 4 bases from J, with 10 bases in between. The CDR3 has 13 amino acids. In nucleotides, the CDR3 is TGTGCCAGCAGTTTTCGACACAATTACGAGCAGTACTTC. Amino acids: CASSFRHNYEQYF.

With respect to this clone: Other DNA sequences in the sample encode the same CDR3. The chain employs TRBV9 and TRBJ2-1, with no clear D. This CDR3 has 15 residues. The V end lost 0 bases, the J end lost 2 bases, and 9 bases lay between the germline ends. Germline CDR1 and CDR2: SGDLS and YYNGEE. The CDR3 protein is CASSVGGSTYNEQFF. The CDR3 bases are TGTGCCAGCAGCGTAGGAGGAAGCACCTACAATGAGCAGTTCTTC.

V is TRBV3-1 (or the pseudogene TRBV3-2) and J is TRBJ1-2; D perhaps matches TRBD1 (5 bases). Trimming removed 6 bases at V and 5 bases at J, with 16 bases between. CDR3 length: 14 residues. CDR1 LGHDT and CDR2 YNNKEL come from the germline V gene (reference sequence). CDR3 DNA: TGTGCCAGCAGGGCTAGCGGGGCCTTTTATGGCTACACCTTC. Translating it yields CASRASGAFYGYTF.

The rearrangement joins TRBV21-1 to TRBJ2-2; whether TRBD1, the table's D call, matches the DNA was not checked. TRBV21-1 is shown as a pseudogene. The CDR3 extends over 17 amino acids. The CDR3 DNA sequence: TGTGCCAGCAGCGTGCCGGGACAGGGCTTTAACACCGGGGAGCTGTTTTTT. Translating it yields CASSVPGQGFNTGELFF.

This chain uses TRBV5-6 with TRBJ2-5, with D uncertain. The CDR3 is 13 amino acids. V gave up 0 bases and J gave up 5 bases, with 8 bases separating them. The germline gives CDR1 SGHDT, CDR2 YYEEEE. The CDR3 loop reads CASSLVYYETQYF. The CDR3 DNA reads TGTGCCAGCAGCTTGGTGTATTATGAGACCCAGTACTTC.

V gene TRBV3-1 (or the pseudogene TRBV3-2) combines with J gene TRBJ1-3; tentatively, D is TRBD1 (5 bases). This CDR3 comprises 17 residues. The germline V gene encodes CDR1 LGHDT and CDR2 YNNKEL (reference sequence). Trimming took off 0 bases at V and 4 bases at J, with 16 bases between the two ends. In nucleotides, the CDR3 is TGTGCCAGCAGCCAAGATTGGGGGAGGACGTGGGGAAACACCATATATTTT. Translation gives CASSQDWGRTWGNTIYF.

The table lists this clone with a count of one. The chain uses TRBV5-6 and TRBJ2-7, with 7 bases identical to TRBD1. Germline assignment: CDR1 SGHDT and CDR2 YYEEEE. Trimming removed 3 bases from V and 2 bases from J; junction bases left unmatched: 8. There are 15 residues in the CDR3. The CDR3 is CASSWGMGQTYEQYF. The CDR3 nucleotides read TGTGCCAGCAGCTGGGGTATGGGACAGACCTACGAGCAGTACTTC. The full variable domain, rest sourced from reference TRBV5-6 and TRBJ2-7, is DAGVTQSPTHLIKTRGQQVTLRCSPKSGHDTVSWYQQALGQGPQFIFQYYEEEERQRGNFPDRFSGHQFPNYSSELNVNALLLGDSALYLCASSWGMGQTYEQYFGPGTRLTVT.

This rearrangement joins TRBV5-6 to TRBJ1-1; 8 bases map to TRBD1. The CDR3 covers 16 residues. Germline V lookup: CDR1 SGHDT, CDR2 YYEEEE. V shed 0 bases and J 4 bases; nucleotides not matched to a gene: 8. The CDR3 coding sequence is TGTGCCAGCAGCTTGGACCCCAGGGGGCTTGGCACTGAAGCTTTCTTT. Translation: CASSLDPRGLGTEAFF.

The V gene is TRBV6-5, the J gene TRBJ1-5, with D possibly TRBD1 on 5 matching bases. The germline CDR1 and CDR2 sequences are MNHEY and SVGAGI. V shed 7 bases and J shed 0 bases, with 10 bases lying between them. This CDR3 is 14 amino acids long. CDR3 loop: CASNPGNSNQPQHF. The CDR3 DNA sequence: TGTGCCAGCAATCCAGGGAATAGCAATCAGCCCCAGCATTTT.

The chain employs TRBV30 and TRBJ1-2, with 9 bases that match TRBD1. With V trimmed by 0 bases and J by 3 bases, 8 bases remained unmatched. The CDR3 is 16 amino acids. Germline CDR1 is GTSNPN and CDR2 is SVGIG (reference sequence). The CDR3 sequence: CAWSVLSRTGDYGYTF. As DNA, the CDR3 is TGTGCCTGGAGTGTACTTTCCCGGACAGGGGACTATGGCTACACCTTC.